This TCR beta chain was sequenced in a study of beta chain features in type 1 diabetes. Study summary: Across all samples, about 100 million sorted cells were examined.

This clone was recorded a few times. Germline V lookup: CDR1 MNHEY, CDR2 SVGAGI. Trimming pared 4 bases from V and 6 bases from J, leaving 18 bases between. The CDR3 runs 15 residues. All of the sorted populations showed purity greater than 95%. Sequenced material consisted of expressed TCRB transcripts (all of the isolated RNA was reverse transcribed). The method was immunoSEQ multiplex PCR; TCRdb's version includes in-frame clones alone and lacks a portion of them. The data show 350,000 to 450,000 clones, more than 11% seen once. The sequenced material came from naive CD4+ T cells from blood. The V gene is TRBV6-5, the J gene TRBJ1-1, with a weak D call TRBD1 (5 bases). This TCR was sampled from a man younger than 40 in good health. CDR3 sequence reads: CASSSRQRYLSEAFF. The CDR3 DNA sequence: TGTGCCAGCAGTTCGAGACAGAGATACTTATCTGAAGCTTTCTTT.